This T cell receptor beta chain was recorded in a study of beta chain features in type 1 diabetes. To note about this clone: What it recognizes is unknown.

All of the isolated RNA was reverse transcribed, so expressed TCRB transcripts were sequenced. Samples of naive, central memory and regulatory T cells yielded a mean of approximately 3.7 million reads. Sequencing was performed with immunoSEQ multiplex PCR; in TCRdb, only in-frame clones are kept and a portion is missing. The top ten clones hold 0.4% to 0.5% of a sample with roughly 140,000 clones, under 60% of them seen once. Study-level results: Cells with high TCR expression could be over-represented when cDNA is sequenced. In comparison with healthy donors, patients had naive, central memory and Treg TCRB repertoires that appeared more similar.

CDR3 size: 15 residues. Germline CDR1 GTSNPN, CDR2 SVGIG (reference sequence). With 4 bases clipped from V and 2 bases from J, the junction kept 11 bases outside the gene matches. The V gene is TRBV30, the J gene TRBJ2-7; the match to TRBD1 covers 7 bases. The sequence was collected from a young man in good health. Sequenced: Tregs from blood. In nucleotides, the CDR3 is TGTGCCTGGAAGAAATTCGGGACAGCCACCTACGAGCAGTACTTC. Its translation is CAWKKFGTATYEQYF.